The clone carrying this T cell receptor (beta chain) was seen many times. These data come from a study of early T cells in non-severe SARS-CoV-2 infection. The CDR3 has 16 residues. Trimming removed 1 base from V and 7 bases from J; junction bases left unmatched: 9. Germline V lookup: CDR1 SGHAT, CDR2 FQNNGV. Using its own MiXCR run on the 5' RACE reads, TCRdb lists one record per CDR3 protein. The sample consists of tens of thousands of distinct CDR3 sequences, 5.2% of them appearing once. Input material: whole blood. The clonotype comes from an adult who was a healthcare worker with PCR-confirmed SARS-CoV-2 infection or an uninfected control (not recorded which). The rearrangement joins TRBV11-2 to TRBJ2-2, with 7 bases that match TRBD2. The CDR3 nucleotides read TGTGCCAGCAGCTTAGCGCGACTAGCTCTAAGCGGGGAGCTGTTTTTT. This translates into CASSLARLALSGELFF.